This TCR beta chain derives from a study of Ad26.COV2.S vaccination and SARS-CoV-2 variants. Study results and caveats: Higher spike-specific TCR breadth was found in vaccine recipients than in placebo recipients. Vaccine and placebo recipients had comparable breadth of non-spike TCRs. After vaccination, substantial breadth of spike-specific CD8+ and CD4+ responses was reported. The TCR breadth and depth analyses may have produced an underestimate of total T cell responses.

This CDR3 spans 14 amino acids. The V gene lost 0 bases and the J gene lost 6 bases, with 9 bases spanning the gap. Germline assignment: CDR1 KGHDR and CDR2 SFDVKD. Assay used: immunoSEQ multiplex PCR; TCRdb lists only in-frame clones, some missing. The sample includes roughly 150,000 clones, around 86% of them seen just once. Comments on this clone: What it recognizes is unknown.

The V call is TRBV24-1, the J call TRBJ2-3, with a possible D match to TRBD1 (5 bases). The sequencing used peripheral blood, collected after recovery from COVID-19. The TCR was taken from a human donor who had recovered from COVID-19. In nucleotides, the CDR3 is TGTGCCACCAGTGATTTGGGACAAGGGGATACGCAGTATTTT. Its translation: CATSDLGQGDTQYF.